Listed here are 10 T cell receptor beta chains from one sample, sequenced in a study of cytomegalovirus exposure and HLA in healthy donors. Assay: immunoSEQ multiplex PCR; the TCRdb copy retains only in-frame clones and omits some. The sample consists of about 65,000 clones, just over 90% of them appearing once. The sequenced material came from PBMCs. The receptors come from a woman under 30 in good health and CMV-seronegative.

CDR3 coding DNA: TGTGCCAGCAGCCCGGCGACAGGGGGCACCGGGGAGCTGTTTTTT. This codes for CASSPATGGTGELFF. The V gene is TRBV7-9, the J gene TRBJ2-2, with 9 bases aligning to TRBD1. Germline V gives CDR1 SEHNR, CDR2 FQNEAQ (reference sequence). V was pared by 5 bases and J by 4 bases, with 5 bases of the junction left unmatched. The CDR3 runs to 15 residues.

The genes are TRBV4-1 and TRBJ1-2, with D perhaps matching TRBD1 (5 bases). Germline V lookup: CDR1 MGHRA, CDR2 YSYEKL. CDR3 size: 16 residues. Trimming removed 4 bases at V and 6 bases at J, with 21 bases between. CDR3 nucleotides: TGCGCCAGCAGCCCAATCAGGTACCAAGGGGCAGATGGCTACACCTTC. Its protein product is CASSPIRYQGADGYTF.

CDR3 in amino acids: CASSFGPGANVLTF. The CDR3 region has the DNA TGTGCCAGCAGTTTTGGGCCTGGGGCCAACGTCCTGACTTTC. The chain uses TRBV27 and TRBJ2-6; D is undetermined. This CDR3 region has 14 residues. In germline, CDR1 is MNHEY, CDR2 SMNVEV (reference sequence). Trimming cost V 3 bases and J 2 bases, with 5 bases left between them.

This chain uses TRBV5-4 with TRBJ1-3, with no clear D. The V gene lost 0 bases and the J gene lost 6 bases, with 10 bases spanning the gap. The germline CDR1 and CDR2 sequences are SGHNT and YYREEE (reference sequence). The CDR3 covers 14 residues. This CDR3 is CASSLGGSLNTIYF. DNA for the CDR3: TGTGCCAGCAGCTTGGGAGGCAGTCTAAACACCATATATTTT.

The rearrangement joins TRBV7-3 to TRBJ2-7, with TRBD1 matching 7 bases. Per the germline V gene, CDR1 is SGHTA and CDR2 is FQGTGA. The CDR3 covers 13 residues. Trimming took 3 bases from V and 3 from J; bases not matched to a gene: 2. CDR3 nucleotide sequence: TGTGCCAGCAGCTTGAACAGGGGCTACGAGCAGTACTTC. Translating gives CASSLNRGYEQYF.

CDR3 protein: CASSLAGDTDTQYF. Written as DNA, the CDR3 is TGCGCCAGCAGCTTAGCGGGGGACACAGATACGCAGTATTTT. The V gene is TRBV5-1, the J gene TRBJ2-3, with TRBD2 identical over 8 bases. Germline values: CDR1 SGHRS, CDR2 YFSETQ. The CDR3 contains 14 residues. Trimming removed 2 bases from V and 2 bases from J; junction bases left unmatched: 1.

The rearrangement joins TRBV18 to TRBJ1-6; no clear D gene. Trimming stripped 5 bases from V and 2 bases from J, with 10 bases between. CDR1 KGHSH and CDR2 LQKENI come from the germline V gene. The CDR3 loop spans 15 amino acids. The CDR3 nucleotides read TGTGCCAGCTCAGTGGAGGGCCCCTATAATTCACCCCTCCACTTT. Translation gives CASSVEGPYNSPLHF.

The chain carries TRBV2 and TRBJ2-1; 7 positions match TRBD1. CDR3 length equals 15 residues. CDR1 is SNHLY, CDR2 FYNNEI, per germline. V shed 4 bases, J shed 3 bases, and the junction held 6 bases outside the gene matches. The CDR3 here is CASSVEGAGYNEQFF. CDR3 sequence (DNA): TGTGCCAGCAGTGTAGAGGGGGCAGGCTACAATGAGCAGTTCTTC.

The rearrangement uses TRBV29-1 and TRBJ1-1, with a possible D match to TRBD1 (5 bases). V shed 4 bases and J shed 1 base, with 7 bases lying between them. This CDR3 is 12 amino acids long. From germline, CDR1 is SQVTM and CDR2 ANQGSEA. The CDR3 here is CSVAGWNTEAFF. Here the CDR3 DNA reads TGCAGCGTTGCAGGGTGGAACACTGAAGCTTTCTTT.

This clone came up once. The CDR3, as DNA: TGTGCCAGCAGCTTATTAGCGGCCCTCTACAATGAGCAGTTCTTC. Protein product: CASSLLAALYNEQFF. This chain links TRBV7-8 with TRBJ2-1; D is possibly TRBD2 (6 bases). Trimming took off 2 bases at V and 3 bases at J, with 11 bases between the two ends. This CDR3 is 15 amino acids long. Germline CDR1 reads SGHVS; CDR2 reads FQNEAQ. The complete variable domain, with remaining parts taken from reference TRBV7-8 and TRBJ2-1, reads GAGVSQSPRYKVAKRGQDVALRCDPISGHVSLFWYQQALGQGPEFLTYFQNEAQLDKSGLPSDRFFAERPEGSVSTLKIQRTQQEDSAVYLCASSLLAALYNEQFFGPGTRLTVL.